A single TCR beta chain is shown here with its context. Its antigen is unidentified. Here immunoSEQ multiplex PCR was the method, and the copy in TCRdb shows in-frame clones only, minus some. The sample includes 4,500 to 5,500 clones, around 62% seen only once; the top ten take about 40%. V gave up 7 bases and J gave up 6 bases, with 13 bases separating them. The germline V gene has CDR1 SGHTA and CDR2 FQGNSA. The CDR3 has 13 amino acids. This sample is drawn from a study of CD8 T cell repertoires and HIV-1 epitope variants. About the study: Twenty-five autologous and known Gag and Nef epitope variant peptides each stimulated T cells separately. Equal numbers of autologous T cell-negative cells presented antigen to enriched T cells. Control wells had CMV/EBV/flu peptides, negative Ebola AY9, or no peptide.

The chain has TRBV7-2 and TRBJ2-1; D gene unclear. This sequence was found in a male donor with HIV. Specimen: cultured CD8+ T cells derived from PBMCs. CDR3 protein: CASTSYRGNEQFF. CDR3 DNA: TGTGCCAGCACCTCATACCGCGGCAATGAGCAGTTCTTC. Looking up the rest from reference TRBV7-2 and TRBJ2-1 gives the full variable domain: GAGVSQSPSNKVTEKGKDVELRCDPISGHTALYWYRQSLGQGLEFLIYFQGNSAPDKSGLPSDRFSAERTGGSVSTLTIQRTQQEDSAVYLCASTSYRGNEQFFGPGTRLTVL.